The 4 T cell receptor beta chains below come from one sample, sequenced in a study of blood T cell repertoires in COVID-19. Produced via immunoSEQ multiplex PCR; TCRdb's table is partial and in-frame only. This table has around 70,000 clones, roughly 80% appearing once. The material sequenced was peripheral blood. The receptors were sampled from a woman aged 55-70 years with acute or convalescent COVID-19.

The chain employs TRBV30 and TRBJ2-3, with D perhaps matching TRBD1 (6 bases). The CDR3 is 15 residues long. Trimming stripped 4 bases from V and 3 bases from J, with 17 bases between. Germline lookup yields CDR1 GTSNPN and CDR2 SVGIG (reference sequence). The CDR3 is CAWNRLAGETDTQYF. For the CDR3, the DNA is TGTGCCTGGAATCGGTTGGCAGGGGAAACAGATACGCAGTATTTT. Complete variable domain (other parts from reference TRBV30 and TRBJ2-3): SQTIHQWPATLVQPVGSPLSLECTVEGTSNPNLYWYRQAAGRGLQLLFYSVGIGQISSEVPQNLSASRPQDRQFILSSKKLLLSDSGFYLCAWNRLAGETDTQYFGPGTRLTVL.

This sequence joins TRBV30 and TRBJ1-4; no clear D gene. V lost 3 bases and J lost 6, with 8 bases in between. The CDR3 loop spans 12 amino acids. Germline V gene sequence: CDR1 GTSNPN, CDR2 SVGIG (reference sequence). CDR3 protein: CAWRTDYEKLFF. The CDR3, as DNA: TGTGCCTGGAGGACGGACTATGAAAAACTGTTTTTT.

This clone was counted a single time. V is TRBV7-9 and J is TRBJ1-1; D unclear. This CDR3 contains 15 residues. With 5 bases removed from V and 0 bases from J, the gap between germline ends came to 13 bases. Germline lookup yields CDR1 SEHNR and CDR2 FQNEAQ (reference sequence). The CDR3 region has the DNA TGTGCCAGCAGCCCGGGGTTGGGAATGAACACTGAAGCTTTCTTT. It encodes CASSPGLGMNTEAFF.

The chain recombines TRBV5-1 with TRBJ1-1; D may be TRBD1 (6 bases). V gave up 0 bases and J gave up 5 bases, with 14 bases separating them. Germline V CDR1 and CDR2: SGHRS, YFSETQ. This CDR3 is built from 15 residues. CDR3 DNA: TGCGCCAGCAGCTTGGCGGCACAGGGAGGGACTGAAGCTTTCTTT. Translated: CASSLAAQGGTEAFF.